Reported below is one T cell receptor beta chain. Its cognate antigen is unknown. This entry comes from a study of response to subunit inactivated influenza vaccine. Study results and limitations: Authors suggested each seasonal flu vaccination may recruit only limited numbers of new T cells.

Germline CDR1 is MDHEN and CDR2 is SYDVKM. Trimming removed 3 bases at V and 0 bases at J, with 12 bases between. The CDR3 totals 16 residues. TCRdb recomputed calls from the RT-PCR reads with MiXCR, one row per CDR3 protein. This sample has approximately 520,000 distinct CDR3 sequences, with roughly 27% found just once. The starting material was CD4+ T cells sorted from PBMCs, obtained around 5 days after vaccination. This sequence was found in a man aged 45-60 years who received an inactivated influenza vaccine. The chain links TRBV28 to TRBJ2-4, with D unresolved. CDR3 in amino acids: CASSLAQHLAKNIQYF. CDR3 sequence (DNA): TGTGCCAGCAGTTTGGCACAGCACCTAGCCAAAAACATTCAGTACTTC.